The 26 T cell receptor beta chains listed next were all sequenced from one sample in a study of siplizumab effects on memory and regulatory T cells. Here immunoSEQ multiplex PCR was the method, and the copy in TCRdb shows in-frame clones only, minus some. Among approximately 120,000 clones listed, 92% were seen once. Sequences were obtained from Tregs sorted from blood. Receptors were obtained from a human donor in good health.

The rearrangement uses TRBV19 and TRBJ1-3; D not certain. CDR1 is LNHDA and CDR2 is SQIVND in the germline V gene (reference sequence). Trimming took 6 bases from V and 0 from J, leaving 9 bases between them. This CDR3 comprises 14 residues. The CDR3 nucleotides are TGTGCCAGTAGAACTTGGAGCTCTGGAAACACCATATATTTT. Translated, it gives CASRTWSSGNTIYF.

CDR3 amino acids: CASSPRGIASSGANVLTF. The CDR3 DNA reads TGTGCCAGCAGCCCCCGCGGCATCGCATCGTCTGGGGCCAACGTCCTGACTTTC. The genes are TRBV7-9 and TRBJ2-6; D ambiguous. V was cut by 5 bases and J by 1 base, with 18 bases left in between. The CDR3 runs to 18 residues. Germline CDR1 SEHNR, CDR2 FQNEAQ (reference sequence).

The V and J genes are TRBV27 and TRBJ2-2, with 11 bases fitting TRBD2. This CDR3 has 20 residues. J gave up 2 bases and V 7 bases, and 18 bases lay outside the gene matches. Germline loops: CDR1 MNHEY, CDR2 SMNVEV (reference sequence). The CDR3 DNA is TGTGCCAGCACTCCCGGATTTCTAGCGGGGGGCCCTCACAACACCGGGGAGCTGTTTTTT. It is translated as CASTPGFLAGGPHNTGELFF.

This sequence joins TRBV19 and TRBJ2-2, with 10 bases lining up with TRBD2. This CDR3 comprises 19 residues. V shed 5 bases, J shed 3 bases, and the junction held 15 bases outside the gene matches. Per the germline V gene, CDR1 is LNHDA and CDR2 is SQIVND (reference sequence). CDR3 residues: CASSSYSGRAMGYTGELFF. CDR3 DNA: TGTGCCAGTAGTTCCTACAGCGGGAGGGCCATGGGATACACCGGGGAGCTGTTTTTT.

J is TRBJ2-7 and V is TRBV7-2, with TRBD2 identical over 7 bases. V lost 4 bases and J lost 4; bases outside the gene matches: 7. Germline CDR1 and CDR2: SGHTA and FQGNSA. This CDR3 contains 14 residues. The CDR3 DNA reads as TGTGCCAGCAGCTCGGGACTACCTTCATACGAGCAGTACTTC. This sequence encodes CASSSGLPSYEQYF. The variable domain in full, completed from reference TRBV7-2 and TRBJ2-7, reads GAGVSQSPSNKVTEKGKDVELRCDPISGHTALYWYRQSLGQGLEFLIYFQGNSAPDKSGLPSDRFSAERTGGSVSTLTIQRTQQEDSAVYLCASSSGLPSYEQYFGPGTRLTVT.

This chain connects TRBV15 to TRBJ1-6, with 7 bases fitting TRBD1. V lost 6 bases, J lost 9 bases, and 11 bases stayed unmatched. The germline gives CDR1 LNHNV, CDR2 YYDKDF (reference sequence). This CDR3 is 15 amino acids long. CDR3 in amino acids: CATRASRDSRSPLHF. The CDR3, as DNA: TGTGCCACCAGAGCTAGCCGGGACAGCCGTTCACCCCTCCACTTT.

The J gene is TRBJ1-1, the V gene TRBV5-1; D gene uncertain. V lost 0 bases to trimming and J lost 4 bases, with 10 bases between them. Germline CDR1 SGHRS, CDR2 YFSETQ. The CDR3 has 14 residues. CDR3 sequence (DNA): TGCGCCAGCAGCTTGGCACCGGACGGCACTGAAGCTTTCTTT. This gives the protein CASSLAPDGTEAFF.

The DNA for the CDR3 is TGCGCCAGCAGCTTCGAGACAGGGAAAAGGATTGGCTACACCTTC. The encoded protein is CASSFETGKRIGYTF. The chain joins TRBV5-1 to TRBJ1-2, with 7 nucleotides matching TRBD1. The CDR3 has 15 residues. The junction had 11 bases not matched to a gene; V was cut back by 2 bases and J by 7 bases. In germline, CDR1 is SGHRS, CDR2 YFSETQ.

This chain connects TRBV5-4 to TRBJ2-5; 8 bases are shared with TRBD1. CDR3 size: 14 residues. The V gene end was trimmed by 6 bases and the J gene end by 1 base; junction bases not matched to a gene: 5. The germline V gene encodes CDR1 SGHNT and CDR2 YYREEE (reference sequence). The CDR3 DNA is TGTGCCAGCACAAGGACAGGGCTCCAAGAGACCCAGTACTTC. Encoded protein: CASTRTGLQETQYF. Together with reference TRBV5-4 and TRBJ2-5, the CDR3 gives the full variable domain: ETGVTQSPTHLIKTRGQQVTLRCSSQSGHNTVSWYQQALGQGPQFIFQYYREEENGRGNFPPRFSGLQFPNYSSELNVNALELDDSALYLCASTRTGLQETQYFGPGTRLLVL.

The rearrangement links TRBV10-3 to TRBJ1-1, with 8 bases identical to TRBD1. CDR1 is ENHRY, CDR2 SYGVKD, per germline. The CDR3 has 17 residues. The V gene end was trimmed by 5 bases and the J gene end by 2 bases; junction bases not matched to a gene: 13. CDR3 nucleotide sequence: TGTGCCATCAGTCCCGGACAGGGAAGGGGCCAAAACACTGAAGCTTTCTTT. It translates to CAISPGQGRGQNTEAFF.

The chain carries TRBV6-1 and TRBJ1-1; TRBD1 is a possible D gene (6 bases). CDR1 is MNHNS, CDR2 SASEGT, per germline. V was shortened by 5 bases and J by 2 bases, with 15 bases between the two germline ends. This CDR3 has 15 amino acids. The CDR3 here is CASSSHGTPNTEAFF. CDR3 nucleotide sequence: TGTGCCAGCAGTTCTCACGGGACACCAAACACTGAAGCTTTCTTT.

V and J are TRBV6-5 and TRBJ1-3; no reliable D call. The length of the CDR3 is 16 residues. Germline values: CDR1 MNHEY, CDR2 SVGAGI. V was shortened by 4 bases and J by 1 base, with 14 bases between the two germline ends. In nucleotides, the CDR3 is TGTGCCAGCAGTTTTCGAAGGGCCAGGTCTGGAAACACCATATATTTT. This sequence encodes CASSFRRARSGNTIYF.

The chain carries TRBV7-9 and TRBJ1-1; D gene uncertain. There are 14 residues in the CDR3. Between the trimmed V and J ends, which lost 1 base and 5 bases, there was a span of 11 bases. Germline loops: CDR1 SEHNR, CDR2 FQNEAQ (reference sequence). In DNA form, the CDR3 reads TGTGCCAGCAGCTTAGACAGCCTGGGGACTGAAGCTTTCTTT. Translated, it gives CASSLDSLGTEAFF.

The CDR3 is CASRPGGGYGTF. The CDR3, as DNA: TGTGCCAGCAGACCCGGAGGGGGGTACGGGACCTTC. The rearrangement joins TRBV16 to TRBJ1-2, with D perhaps TRBD1 (6 bases). CDR3 length: 12 residues. Per germline, CDR1 KGHSY and CDR2 FQNENV. Trimming left V 6 bases short and J 14 bases short, with 19 bases between.

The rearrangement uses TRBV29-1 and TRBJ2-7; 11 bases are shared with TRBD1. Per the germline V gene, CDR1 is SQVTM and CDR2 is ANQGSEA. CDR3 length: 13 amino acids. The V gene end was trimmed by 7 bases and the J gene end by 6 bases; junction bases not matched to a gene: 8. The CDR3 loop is CSATGQGGSEQYF. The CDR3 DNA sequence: TGCAGCGCGACGGGACAGGGGGGTAGCGAGCAGTACTTC.

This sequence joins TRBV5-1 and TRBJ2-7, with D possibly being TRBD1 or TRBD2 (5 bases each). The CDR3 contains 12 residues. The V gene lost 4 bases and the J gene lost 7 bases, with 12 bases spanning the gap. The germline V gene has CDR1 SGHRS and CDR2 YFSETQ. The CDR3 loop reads CASSGLGEEQYF. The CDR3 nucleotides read TGCGCCAGCAGCGGTCTGGGGGAAGAGCAGTACTTC.

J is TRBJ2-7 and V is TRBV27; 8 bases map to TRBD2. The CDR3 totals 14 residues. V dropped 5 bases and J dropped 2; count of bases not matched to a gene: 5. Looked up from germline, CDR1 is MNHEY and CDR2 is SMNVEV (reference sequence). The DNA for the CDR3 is TGTGCCAGCAGTCCGAGACTAGCGACCTACGAGCAGTACTTC. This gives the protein CASSPRLATYEQYF.

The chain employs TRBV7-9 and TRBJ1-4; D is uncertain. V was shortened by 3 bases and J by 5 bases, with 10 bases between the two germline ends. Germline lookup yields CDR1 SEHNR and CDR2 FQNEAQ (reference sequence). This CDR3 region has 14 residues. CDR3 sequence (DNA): TGTGCCAGCAGCTTGGGTCCCCTGAATGAAAAACTGTTTTTT. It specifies CASSLGPLNEKLFF.

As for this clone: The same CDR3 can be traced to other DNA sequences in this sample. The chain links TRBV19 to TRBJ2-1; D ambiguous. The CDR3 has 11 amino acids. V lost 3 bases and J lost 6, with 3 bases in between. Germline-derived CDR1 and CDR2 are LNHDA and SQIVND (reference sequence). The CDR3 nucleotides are TGTGCCAGTAGTATGGGCAATGAGCAGTTCTTC. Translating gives CASSMGNEQFF.

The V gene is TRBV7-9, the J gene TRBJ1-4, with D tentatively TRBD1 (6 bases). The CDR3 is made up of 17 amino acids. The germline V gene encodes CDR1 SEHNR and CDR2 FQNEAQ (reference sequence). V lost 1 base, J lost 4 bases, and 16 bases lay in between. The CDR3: CASSLEYAGGRNEKLFF. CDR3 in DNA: TGTGCCAGCAGCTTAGAATACGCGGGGGGCCGTAATGAAAAACTGTTTTTT.

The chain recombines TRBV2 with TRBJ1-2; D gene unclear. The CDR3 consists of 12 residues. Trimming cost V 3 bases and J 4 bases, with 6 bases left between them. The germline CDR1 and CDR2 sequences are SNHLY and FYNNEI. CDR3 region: CASSDISYGYTF. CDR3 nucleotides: TGTGCCAGCAGTGACATTTCCTATGGCTACACCTTC. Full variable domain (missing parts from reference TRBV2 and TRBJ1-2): EPEVTQTPSHQVTQMGQEVILRCVPISNHLYFYWYRQILGQKVEFLVSFYNNEISEKSEIFDDQFSVERPDGSNFTLKIRSTKLEDSAMYFCASSDISYGYTFGSGTRLTVV.

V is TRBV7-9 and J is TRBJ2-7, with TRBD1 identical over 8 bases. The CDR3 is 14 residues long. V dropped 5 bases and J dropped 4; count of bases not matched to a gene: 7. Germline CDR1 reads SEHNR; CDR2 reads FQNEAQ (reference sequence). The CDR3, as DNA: TGTGCCAGCAGCCCCAAGGACAGGGATTACGAGCAGTACTTC. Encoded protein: CASSPKDRDYEQYF. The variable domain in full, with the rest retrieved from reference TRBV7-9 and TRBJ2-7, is DTGVSQNPRHKITKRGQNVTFRCDPISEHNRLYWYRQTLGQGPEFLTYFQNEAQLEKSRLLSDRFSAERPKGSFSTLEIQRTEQGDSAMYLCASSPKDRDYEQYFGPGTRLTVT.

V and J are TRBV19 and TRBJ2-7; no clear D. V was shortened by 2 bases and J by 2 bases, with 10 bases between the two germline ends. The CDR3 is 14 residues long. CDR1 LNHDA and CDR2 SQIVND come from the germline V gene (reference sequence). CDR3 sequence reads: CASSISRITYEQYF. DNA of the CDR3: TGTGCCAGTAGTATAAGTAGGATTACCTACGAGCAGTACTTC. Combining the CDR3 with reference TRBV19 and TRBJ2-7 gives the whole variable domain DGGITQSPKYLFRKEGQNVTLSCEQNLNHDAMYWYRQDPGQGLRLIYYSQIVNDFQKGDIAEGYSVSREKKESFPLTVTSAQKNPTAFYLCASSISRITYEQYFGPGTRLTVT.

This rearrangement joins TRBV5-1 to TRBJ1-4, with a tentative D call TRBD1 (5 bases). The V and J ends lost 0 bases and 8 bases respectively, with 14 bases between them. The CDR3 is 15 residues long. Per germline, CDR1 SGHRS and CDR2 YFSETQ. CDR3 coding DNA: TGCGCCAGCAGCTTGGGGACACCGACCGGCGAAAAACTGTTTTTT. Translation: CASSLGTPTGEKLFF.

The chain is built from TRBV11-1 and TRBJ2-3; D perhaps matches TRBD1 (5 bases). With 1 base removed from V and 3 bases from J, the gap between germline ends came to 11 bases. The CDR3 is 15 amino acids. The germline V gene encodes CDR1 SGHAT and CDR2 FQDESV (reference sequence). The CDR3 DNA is TGTGCCAGCAGCTTAGACGCAGGGTGGACAGATACGCAGTATTTT. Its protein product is CASSLDAGWTDTQYF.

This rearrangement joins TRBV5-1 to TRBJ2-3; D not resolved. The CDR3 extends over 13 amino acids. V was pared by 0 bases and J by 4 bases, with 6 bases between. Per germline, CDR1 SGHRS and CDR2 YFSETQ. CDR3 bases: TGCGCCAGCAGCTTGGATGTAGCAGATACGCAGTATTTT. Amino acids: CASSLDVADTQYF.